Below are 32 T cell receptor beta chains sequenced from a single sample in a study of Ad26.COV2.S vaccination and SARS-CoV-2 variants. Stated treatment: over 15 received Ad26.COV2.S at low or high dose, single or two shots; roughly five received placebo; per-sample allocation not given. Collection of the samples took place on day 63 after the first injection of vaccine or placebo. Sequenced by immunoSEQ multiplex PCR; TCRdb stores in-frame clones only, minus some. The data contain a few hundred thousand clones, around nine tenths of them seen just once; the ten biggest clones take up approximately 3.6%. Specimen: peripheral blood, collected in a trial of Ad26.COV2.S vaccine versus placebo. These receptors were taken from a person between 18 and 65 years old who received the Ad26.COV2.S COVID-19 vaccine or a placebo.

The V gene is TRBV19, the J gene TRBJ1-4; TRBD1 is a possible D gene (5 bases). V gave up 9 bases and J gave up 3 bases, with 14 bases separating them. The CDR3 has 14 amino acids. Germline-derived CDR1 and CDR2 are LNHDA and SQIVND (reference sequence). For the CDR3, the DNA is TGTGCCAGCATCCCGACAGATTCTAATGAAAAACTGTTTTTT. The encoded protein is CASIPTDSNEKLFF. The complete variable domain, with remaining parts taken from reference TRBV19 and TRBJ1-4, reads DGGITQSPKYLFRKEGQNVTLSCEQNLNHDAMYWYRQDPGQGLRLIYYSQIVNDFQKGDIAEGYSVSREKKESFPLTVTSAQKNPTAFYLCASIPTDSNEKLFFGSGTQLSVL.

This clone was recorded a few times. The CDR3 DNA is TGCGCCAGCAGCCTTGGAATACGCGGGACAGGGCCCATGAACACTGAAGCTTTCTTT. Translating gives CASSLGIRGTGPMNTEAFF. The gene calls are TRBV5-1 and TRBJ1-1; 9 nucleotides align to TRBD1. Unmatched junction bases numbered 16, after V lost 4 bases and J lost 0 bases. Germline CDR1 reads SGHRS; CDR2 reads YFSETQ. The CDR3 is made up of 19 amino acids. The full variable domain, its missing parts supplied by reference TRBV5-1 and TRBJ1-1, is KAGVTQTPRYLIKTRGQQVTLSCSPISGHRSVSWYQQTPGQGLQFLFEYFSETQRNKGNFPGRFSGRQFSNSRSEMNVSTLELGDSALYLCASSLGIRGTGPMNTEAFFGQGTRLTVV.

The V call is TRBV5-1, the J call TRBJ2-6, with 9 bases lining up with TRBD1. Germline V gene sequence: CDR1 SGHRS, CDR2 YFSETQ. The CDR3 consists of 18 residues. The J segment lost 4 bases and the V segment lost 0 bases, leaving 8 bases of the junction unmatched. CDR3 sequence reads: CASSLEYRGLSGANVLTF. The DNA of the CDR3 is TGCGCCAGCAGCTTGGAGTACAGGGGGCTGTCGGGGGCCAACGTCCTGACTTTC.

The chain is built from TRBV4-3 and TRBJ1-6; D possibly corresponds to TRBD1 (5 bases). Germline assignment: CDR1 LGHNA and CDR2 YSLEER. The germline V and J ends were trimmed by 1 base and 0 bases, with 7 bases remaining between them. The CDR3 loop spans 16 amino acids. The CDR3 DNA sequence: TGCGCCAGCAGCCAAGGGGGGAGCTCCTATAATTCACCCCTCCACTTT. This encodes CASSQGGSSYNSPLHF.

The gene calls are TRBV14 and TRBJ2-1, with D hard to call. This CDR3 has 17 amino acids. Trimming left V 0 bases short and J 9 bases short, with 21 bases between. CDR1 is SGHDN and CDR2 is FVKESK in the germline V gene. The CDR3: CASSQDSGPMIWGEQFF. The CDR3 DNA follows: TGTGCCAGCAGCCAAGATTCTGGACCTATGATCTGGGGTGAGCAGTTCTTC.

V is TRBV4-1 and J is TRBJ1-4, with D tentatively TRBD1 (6 bases). Trimming cost V 8 bases and J 8 bases, with 18 bases left between them. CDR1 and CDR2 (germline): MGHRA, YSYEKL. The CDR3 loop spans 14 amino acids. The CDR3 DNA reads TGCGCCAGCCAGTCTGGGGGGGCAGGGGAAAAACTGTTTTTT. Residues: CASQSGGAGEKLFF.

V is TRBV11-2 and J is TRBJ2-3; D uncertain. The CDR3 is made up of 12 amino acids. Germline CDR1 is SGHAT and CDR2 is FQNNGV. The V end lost 1 base, the J end lost 8 bases, and 7 bases lay between the germline ends. The CDR3 DNA reads TGTGCCAGCAGCTTAGGGAGAGTTACGCAGTATTTT. Protein sequence: CASSLGRVTQYF.

V gene TRBV7-9 combines with J gene TRBJ1-1; D unclear. In germline, CDR1 is SEHNR, CDR2 FQNEAQ (reference sequence). The V end lost 4 bases, the J end lost 0 bases, and 12 bases lay between the germline ends. The CDR3 runs to 15 residues. Here the CDR3 reads CASSSADGLNTEAFF. CDR3 DNA sequence: TGTGCCAGCAGCTCCGCGGACGGATTGAACACTGAAGCTTTCTTT. Looking up the rest from reference TRBV7-9 and TRBJ1-1 gives the full variable domain: DTGVSQNPRHKITKRGQNVTFRCDPISEHNRLYWYRQTLGQGPEFLTYFQNEAQLEKSRLLSDRFSAERPKGSFSTLEIQRTEQGDSAMYLCASSSADGLNTEAFFGQGTRLTVV.

The V gene is TRBV6-5, the J gene TRBJ2-5, with 7 nucleotides matching TRBD2. J was trimmed by 9 bases and V by 7 bases; bases with no gene match: 14. Germline lookup yields CDR1 MNHEY and CDR2 SVGAGI. The CDR3 extends over 14 amino acids. CDR3 protein: CASNPVGVRGAQYF. DNA for the CDR3: TGTGCCAGCAATCCCGTGGGGGTCCGGGGGGCCCAGTACTTC.

This rearrangement joins TRBV7-3 to TRBJ2-3, with D unclear. This CDR3 has 19 residues. Trimming removed 1 base from V and 3 bases from J, with 23 bases in between. The germline CDR1 and CDR2 sequences are SGHTA and FQGTGA. CDR3 protein: CASSLNTTRATVLTDTQYF. The CDR3, as DNA: TGTGCCAGCAGCTTAAATACAACGCGAGCGACGGTTTTGACAGATACGCAGTATTTT.

V usage is TRBV7-3 and J usage is TRBJ2-1; 7 positions match TRBD2. CDR1 is SGHTA, CDR2 FQGTGA, per germline. This CDR3 comprises 14 residues. V lost 5 bases and J lost 9; bases outside the gene matches: 10. CDR3 bases: TGTGCCAGCAGCAGGAGCGGGGCAGAAGGTGAGCAGTTCTTC. Encoded protein: CASSRSGAEGEQFF.

This chain connects TRBV12-3 or TRBV12-4 to TRBJ2-1; D is uncertain. CDR3 length: 12 amino acids. Trimming took off 5 bases at V and 10 bases at J, with 12 bases between the two ends. DNA of the CDR3: TGTGCCAGCAGTACGGACCTTAGAGAGCAGTTCTTC. This translates into CASSTDLREQFF.

In this sample, this clone turned up once. The genes are TRBV30 and TRBJ2-7; 10 nucleotides agree with TRBD1. This CDR3 region has 14 residues. The V and J ends lost 6 bases and 2 bases, in that order; junction bases with no gene match: 7. Germline assignment: CDR1 GTSNPN and CDR2 SVGIG (reference sequence). The CDR3: CACHGTGATYEQYF. The CDR3 DNA reads TGTGCCTGTCACGGGACAGGGGCAACCTACGAGCAGTACTTC.

Of note for this clone: Other DNA sequences in this specimen translate into the identical CDR3. The chain is built from TRBV9 and TRBJ2-2; TRBD1 or TRBD2 may be the D gene (5 bases each). Germline V CDR1 and CDR2: SGDLS, YYNGEE. CDR3 length: 15 amino acids. With 2 bases removed from V and 1 base from J, the gap between germline ends came to 9 bases. CDR3 loop: CASSVGGKNTGELFF. Here the CDR3 DNA reads TGTGCCAGCAGCGTTGGGGGAAAGAACACCGGGGAGCTGTTTTTT.

This rearrangement joins TRBV5-1 to TRBJ2-5, with 13 bases that match TRBD2. The germline V gene has CDR1 SGHRS and CDR2 YFSETQ. The CDR3 runs to 18 residues. J gave up 1 base and V 3 bases, and 9 bases lay outside the gene matches. The CDR3 bases are TGCGCCAGCAGCTGGGAAGGACTAGCGGGGGTCTTCCAAGAGACCCAGTACTTC. Its protein is CASSWEGLAGVFQETQYF.

With respect to this clone: It may be a read error: a sequence one base away is much more abundant. CDR3 sequence: CASSSAGNTIYF. Here the CDR3 DNA reads TGTGCCAGCAGTTCAGCAGGAAACACCATATATTTT. This chain links TRBV6-2 or TRBV6-3 with TRBJ1-3; D unclear. Germline loops: CDR1 MNHEY, CDR2 SVGEGT. V was cut by 4 bases and J by 4 bases, with 5 bases left in between. This CDR3 has 12 residues.

This chain links TRBV7-2 with TRBJ1-4; D is perhaps TRBD1 (5 bases). The CDR3 runs to 15 residues. Between the trimmed V and J ends, which lost 5 bases and 6 bases, there was a span of 16 bases. In germline, CDR1 is SGHTA, CDR2 FQGNSA. CDR3 residues: CASSRRGPGDEKLFF. CDR3 sequence (DNA): TGTGCCAGCAGCCGCCGGGGACCAGGAGATGAAAAACTGTTTTTT. Variable domain in full (rest from reference TRBV7-2 and TRBJ1-4): GAGVSQSPSNKVTEKGKDVELRCDPISGHTALYWYRQSLGQGLEFLIYFQGNSAPDKSGLPSDRFSAERTGGSVSTLTIQRTQQEDSAVYLCASSRRGPGDEKLFFGSGTQLSVL.

The table lists this clone with a few counts. Sequence at one end of the junction differs from germline and may be a read error. The chain is built from TRBV20-1 and TRBJ1-1; no definite D call. From germline, CDR1 is DFQATT and CDR2 SNEGSKA (reference sequence). The length of the CDR3 is 10 residues. CDR3 DNA sequence: TGCAGTGCTACGGACCCACATCAAATCTTT. Amino acids: CSATDPHQIF.

The V gene is TRBV5-1, the J gene TRBJ1-2; 8 bases align to TRBD1. Germline trimming cut 4 bases from V and 7 bases from J; bases unmatched to any gene: 9. The CDR3 totals 14 residues. Germline V gene data show CDR1 as SGHRS and CDR2 as YFSETQ. The CDR3 is CASSKGQGGGGYTF. The CDR3 DNA reads TGCGCCAGCAGCAAAGGACAGGGTGGAGGTGGCTACACCTTC.

This clone was seen a handful of times. The V gene is TRBV6-5, the J gene TRBJ2-2; D tentatively reads TRBD1 or TRBD2 (5 bases each). The CDR3 covers 14 residues. The germline CDR1 and CDR2 sequences are MNHEY and SVGAGI. Trimming took 0 bases from V and 3 from J, leaving 5 bases between them. The CDR3 sequence is CASSYSGDTGELFF. The DNA for the CDR3 is TGTGCCAGCAGTTACTCGGGGGACACCGGGGAGCTGTTTTTT.

The gene calls are TRBV5-1 and TRBJ1-1; no reliable D call. Germline assignment: CDR1 SGHRS and CDR2 YFSETQ. Trimming shortened V by 4 bases and J by 8 bases, and 15 bases separated the two germline ends. There are 13 residues in the CDR3. The CDR3 sequence is CASSTALSEEAFF. For the CDR3, the DNA is TGCGCCAGCAGCACGGCTCTGAGTGAGGAAGCTTTCTTT. Full variable domain (missing parts from reference TRBV5-1 and TRBJ1-1): KAGVTQTPRYLIKTRGQQVTLSCSPISGHRSVSWYQQTPGQGLQFLFEYFSETQRNKGNFPGRFSGRQFSNSRSEMNVSTLELGDSALYLCASSTALSEEAFFGQGTRLTVV.

The chain links TRBV5-1 to TRBJ2-3; D is unresolved. CDR3 length: 16 amino acids. Trimming left V 0 bases short and J 3 bases short, with 14 bases between. Germline V CDR1 and CDR2: SGHRS, YFSETQ. CDR3 in amino acids: CASSLETQSSTDTQYF. Here the CDR3 DNA reads TGCGCCAGCAGCTTGGAAACCCAAAGCTCTACAGATACGCAGTATTTT.

This chain links TRBV27 with TRBJ2-1; 9 positions agree with TRBD2. The junction had 13 bases not matched to a gene; V was cut back by 7 bases and J by 9 bases. Germline V gene lookup returns CDR1 MNHEY and CDR2 SMNVEV (reference sequence). The CDR3 totals 15 residues. The CDR3 here is CASTPSGAGGFEQFF. The CDR3 DNA sequence: TGTGCCAGCACCCCTTCGGGGGCGGGGGGGTTTGAGCAGTTCTTC.

The chain combines TRBV10-3 with TRBJ2-7, with TRBD1 identical over 9 bases. V dropped 6 bases and J dropped 0; count of bases not matched to a gene: 3. Per the germline V gene, CDR1 is ENHRY and CDR2 is SYGVKD. This CDR3 is built from 14 residues. The CDR3 DNA follows: TGTGCCATCAGAATGACAGGGGGCTCCTACGAGCAGTACTTC. Its protein product is CAIRMTGGSYEQYF.

The gene calls are TRBV23-1 and TRBJ2-7, with D perhaps being TRBD1 or TRBD2 (5 bases each). TRBV23-1 is given ORF status, its function remaining uncertain. V lost 3 bases and J lost 3, with 21 bases in between. The CDR3 totals 17 residues. The CDR3 sequence: CASSQAGTPNGRYEQYF. CDR3 bases: TGCGCCAGCAGTCAGGCCGGGACCCCAAACGGCCGCTACGAGCAGTACTTC.

The rearrangement uses TRBV13 and TRBJ2-1; no definite D call. In germline, CDR1 is PRHDT, CDR2 FYEKMQ (reference sequence). The CDR3 has 14 amino acids. Trimming took off 0 bases at V and 2 bases at J, with 5 bases between the two ends. The CDR3 sequence: CASSLGQAYNEQFF. The CDR3 nucleotides read TGTGCCAGCAGCTTAGGGCAGGCCTACAATGAGCAGTTCTTC. Filled out from reference TRBV13 and TRBJ2-1, the complete variable domain reads AAGVIQSPRHLIKEKRETATLKCYPIPRHDTVYWYQQGPGQDPQFLISFYEKMQSDKGSIPDRFSAQQFSDYHSELNMSSLELGDSALYFCASSLGQAYNEQFFGPGTRLTVL.

The genes are TRBV5-1 and TRBJ2-7; D unresolved. CDR3 length: 12 residues. V lost 0 bases to trimming and J lost 6 bases, with 7 bases between them. CDR1 and CDR2 (germline): SGHRS, YFSETQ. CDR3 amino acids: CASSLATGEQYF. As DNA, the CDR3 is TGCGCCAGCAGCTTGGCGACTGGCGAGCAGTACTTC.

This chain uses TRBV7-3 with TRBJ2-2; a weak D match, TRBD2 (6 bases). Germline V gene data show CDR1 as SGHTA and CDR2 as FQGTGA. Trimming shortened V by 6 bases and J by 4 bases, and 12 bases separated the two germline ends. The CDR3 is 14 residues long. The CDR3 DNA reads as TGTGCCAGCAGGGGCGGGACTTCCACCGGGGAGCTGTTTTTT. Residues: CASRGGTSTGELFF.

The V call is TRBV4-3, the J call TRBJ2-3; TRBD2 might be the D (5 bases). The CDR3 loop spans 18 amino acids. The germline gives CDR1 LGHNA, CDR2 YSLEER. The V gene lost 2 bases and the J gene lost 1 base, with 19 bases spanning the gap. The CDR3 protein is CASSQHPGPGSGTDTQYF. In DNA, the CDR3 is TGCGCCAGCAGCCAACACCCCGGGCCGGGGTCAGGCACAGATACGCAGTATTTT.

This chain links TRBV7-2 with TRBJ2-6; D unresolved. Trimming stripped 4 bases from V and 0 bases from J, with 7 bases between. Germline CDR1 reads SGHTA; CDR2 reads FQGNSA. The CDR3 runs 15 residues. CDR3 nucleotides: TGTGCCAGCAGCTCTGAGCCCTCTGGGGCCAACGTCCTGACTTTC. Translating it yields CASSSEPSGANVLTF.

The chain employs TRBV23-1 and TRBJ1-1; 8 nucleotides match TRBD1. TRBV23-1 is marked as an open reading frame, function uncertain. This CDR3 has 15 amino acids. The junction had 7 bases not matched to a gene; V was cut back by 2 bases and J by 5 bases. CDR3 coding DNA: TGCGCCAGCAGTCAAAACAGGGGGTTAGATACTGAAGCTTTCTTT. Amino acids: CASSQNRGLDTEAFF.

This rearrangement joins TRBV7-2 to TRBJ2-3; 8 nucleotides agree with TRBD1. The V gene end was trimmed by 4 bases and the J gene end by 4 bases; junction bases not matched to a gene: 10. This CDR3 contains 16 residues. CDR1 and CDR2 from the germline V gene are SGHTA and FQGNSA. CDR3 sequence (DNA): TGTGCCAGCAGCTCCAGACAGGGGTTGGTAGCAGATACGCAGTATTTT. Encoded protein: CASSSRQGLVADTQYF.